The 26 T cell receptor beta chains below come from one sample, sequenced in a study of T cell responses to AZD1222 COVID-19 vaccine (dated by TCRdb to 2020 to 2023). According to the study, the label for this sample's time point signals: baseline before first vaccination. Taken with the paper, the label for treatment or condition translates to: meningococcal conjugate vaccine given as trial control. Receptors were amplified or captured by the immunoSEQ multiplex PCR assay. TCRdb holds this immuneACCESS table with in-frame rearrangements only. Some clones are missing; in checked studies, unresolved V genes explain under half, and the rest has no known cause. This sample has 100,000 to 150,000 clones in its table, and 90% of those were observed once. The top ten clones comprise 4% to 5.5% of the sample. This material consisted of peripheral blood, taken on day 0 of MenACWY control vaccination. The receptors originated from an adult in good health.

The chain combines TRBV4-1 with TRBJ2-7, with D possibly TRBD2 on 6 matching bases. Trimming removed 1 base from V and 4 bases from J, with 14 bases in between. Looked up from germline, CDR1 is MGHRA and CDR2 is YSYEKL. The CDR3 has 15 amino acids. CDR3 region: CASSQADGSGYEQYF. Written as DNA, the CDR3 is TGCGCCAGCAGCCAAGCCGATGGTAGCGGTTACGAGCAGTACTTC.

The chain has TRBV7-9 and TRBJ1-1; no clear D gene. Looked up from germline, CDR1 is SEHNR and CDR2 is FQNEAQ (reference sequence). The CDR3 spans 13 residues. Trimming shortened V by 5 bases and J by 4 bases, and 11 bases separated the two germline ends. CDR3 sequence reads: CASSHPLGTEAFF. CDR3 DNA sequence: TGTGCCAGCAGCCATCCATTAGGCACTGAAGCTTTCTTT.

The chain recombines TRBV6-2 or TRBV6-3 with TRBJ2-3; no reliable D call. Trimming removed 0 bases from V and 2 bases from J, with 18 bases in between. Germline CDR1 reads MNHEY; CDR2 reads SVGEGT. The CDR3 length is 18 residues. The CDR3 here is CASSYSRIGETFTDTQYF. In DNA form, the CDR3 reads TGTGCCAGCAGTTACTCGAGGATTGGAGAGACATTCACAGATACGCAGTATTTT.

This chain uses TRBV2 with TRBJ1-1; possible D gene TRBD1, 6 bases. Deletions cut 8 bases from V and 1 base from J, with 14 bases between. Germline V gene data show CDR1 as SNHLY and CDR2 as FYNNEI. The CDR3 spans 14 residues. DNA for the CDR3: TGTGCCAGCGCCCCCGGGACACAGAACACTGAAGCTTTCTTT. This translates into CASAPGTQNTEAFF.

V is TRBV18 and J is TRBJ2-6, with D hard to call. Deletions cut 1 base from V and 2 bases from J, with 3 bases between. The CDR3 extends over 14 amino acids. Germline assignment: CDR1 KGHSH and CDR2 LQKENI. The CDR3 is CASSPLTGANVLTF. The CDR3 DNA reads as TGTGCCAGCTCACCACTTACTGGGGCCAACGTCCTGACTTTC.

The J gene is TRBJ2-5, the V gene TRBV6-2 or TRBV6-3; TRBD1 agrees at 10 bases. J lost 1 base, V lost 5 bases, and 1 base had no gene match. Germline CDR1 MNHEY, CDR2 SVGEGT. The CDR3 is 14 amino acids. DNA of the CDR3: TGTGCCAGCAGTGACAGGGGGCTCCAAGAGACCCAGTACTTC. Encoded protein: CASSDRGLQETQYF.

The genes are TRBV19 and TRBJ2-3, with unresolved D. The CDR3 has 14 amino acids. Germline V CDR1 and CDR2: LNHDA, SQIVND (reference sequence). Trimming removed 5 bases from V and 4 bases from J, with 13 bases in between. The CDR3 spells CASSGNLGPDTQYF. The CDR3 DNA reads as TGTGCCAGTAGTGGGAACCTGGGCCCAGATACGCAGTATTTT.

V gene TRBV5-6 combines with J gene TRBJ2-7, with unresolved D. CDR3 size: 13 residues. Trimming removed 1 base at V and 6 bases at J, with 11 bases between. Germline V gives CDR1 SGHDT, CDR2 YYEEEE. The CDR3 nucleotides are TGTGCCAGCAGCTTGTTTCGCGGTCTCGAGCAGTACTTC. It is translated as CASSLFRGLEQYF. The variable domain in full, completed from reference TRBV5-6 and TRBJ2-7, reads DAGVTQSPTHLIKTRGQQVTLRCSPKSGHDTVSWYQQALGQGPQFIFQYYEEEERQRGNFPDRFSGHQFPNYSSELNVNALLLGDSALYLCASSLFRGLEQYFGPGTRLTVT.

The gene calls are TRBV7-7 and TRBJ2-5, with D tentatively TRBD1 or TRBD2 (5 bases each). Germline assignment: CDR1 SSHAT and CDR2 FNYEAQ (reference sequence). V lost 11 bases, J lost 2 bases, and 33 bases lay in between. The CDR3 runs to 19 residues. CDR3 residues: CAEQTPSAPLWDGQETQYF. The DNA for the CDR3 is TGTGCCGAACAAACGCCCAGCGCCCCACTGTGGGACGGACAAGAGACCCAGTACTTC.

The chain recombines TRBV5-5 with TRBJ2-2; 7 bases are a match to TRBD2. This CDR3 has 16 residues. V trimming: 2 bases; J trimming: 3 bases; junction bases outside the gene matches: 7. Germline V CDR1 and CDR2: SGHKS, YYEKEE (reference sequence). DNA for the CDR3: TGTGCCAGCAGCTTTCTCGGGGGGATGGACACCGGGGAGCTGTTTTTT. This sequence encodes CASSFLGGMDTGELFF.

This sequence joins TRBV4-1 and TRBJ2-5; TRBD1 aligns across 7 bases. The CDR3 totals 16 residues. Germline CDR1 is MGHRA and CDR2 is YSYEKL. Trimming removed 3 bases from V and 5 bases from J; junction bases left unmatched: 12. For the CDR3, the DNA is TGCGCCAGCAGCCAGAACCTACAGGGGTTTGGGGAGACCCAGTACTTC. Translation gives CASSQNLQGFGETQYF.

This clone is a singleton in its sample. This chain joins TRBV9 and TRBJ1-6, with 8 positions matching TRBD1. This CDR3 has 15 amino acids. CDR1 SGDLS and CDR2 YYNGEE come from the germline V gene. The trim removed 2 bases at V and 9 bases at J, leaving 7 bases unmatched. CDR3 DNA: TGTGCCAGCAGCGTTTCGACAGGGGTGGGTTCACCCCTCCACTTT. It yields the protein CASSVSTGVGSPLHF. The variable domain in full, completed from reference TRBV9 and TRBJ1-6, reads DSGVTQTPKHLITATGQRVTLRCSPRSGDLSVYWYQQSLDQGLQFLIQYYNGEERAKGNILERFSAQQFPDLHSELNLSSLELGDSALYFCASSVSTGVGSPLHFGNGTRLTVT.

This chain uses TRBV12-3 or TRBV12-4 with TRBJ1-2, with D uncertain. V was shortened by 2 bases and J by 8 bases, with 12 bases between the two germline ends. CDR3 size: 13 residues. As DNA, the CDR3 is TGTGCCAGCAGTTTACTGGCGGAATACGGCTACACCTTC. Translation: CASSLLAEYGYTF.

CDR3 residues: CASSPGQGFGQPQHF. As DNA, the CDR3 is TGTGCCAGCAGCCCGGGACAGGGCTTCGGGCAGCCCCAGCATTTT. The rearrangement links TRBV9 to TRBJ1-5; 9 bases match TRBD1. Per the germline V gene, CDR1 is SGDLS and CDR2 is YYNGEE. The CDR3 runs 15 residues. Unmatched junction bases numbered 9, after V lost 4 bases and J lost 7 bases.

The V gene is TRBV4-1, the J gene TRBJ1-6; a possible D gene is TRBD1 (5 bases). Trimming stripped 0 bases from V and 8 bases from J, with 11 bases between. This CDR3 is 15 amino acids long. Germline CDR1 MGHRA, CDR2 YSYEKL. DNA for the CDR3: TGCGCCAGCAGCCAAGATCAGGGCTCGGATTCACCCCTCCACTTT. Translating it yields CASSQDQGSDSPLHF.

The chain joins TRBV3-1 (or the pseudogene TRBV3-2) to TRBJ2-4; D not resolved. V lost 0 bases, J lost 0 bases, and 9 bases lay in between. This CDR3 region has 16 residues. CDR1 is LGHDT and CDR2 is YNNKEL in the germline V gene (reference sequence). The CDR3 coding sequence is TGTGCCAGCAGCCAAGATCCCCTTCGAGCCAAAAACATTCAGTACTTC. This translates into CASSQDPLRAKNIQYF.

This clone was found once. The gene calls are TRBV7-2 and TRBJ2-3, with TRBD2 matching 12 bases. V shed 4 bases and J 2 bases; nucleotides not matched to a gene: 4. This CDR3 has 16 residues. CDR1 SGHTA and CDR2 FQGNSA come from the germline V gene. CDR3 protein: CASSSSGGGPTDTQYF. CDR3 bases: TGTGCCAGCAGCTCTAGCGGGGGGGGCCCCACAGATACGCAGTATTTT.

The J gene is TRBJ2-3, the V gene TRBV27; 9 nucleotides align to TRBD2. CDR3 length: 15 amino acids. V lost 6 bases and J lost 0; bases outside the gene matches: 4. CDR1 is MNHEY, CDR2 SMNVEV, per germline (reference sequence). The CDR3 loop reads CASRASGTSTDTQYF. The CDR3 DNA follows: TGTGCCAGCAGGGCTAGCGGGACTAGCACAGATACGCAGTATTTT.

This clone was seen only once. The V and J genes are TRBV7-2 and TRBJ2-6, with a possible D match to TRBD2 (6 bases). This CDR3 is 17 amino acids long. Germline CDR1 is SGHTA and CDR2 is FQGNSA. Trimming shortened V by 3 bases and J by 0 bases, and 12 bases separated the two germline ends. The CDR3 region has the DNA TGTGCCAGCAGCTTTAGCGGAGTACTCTCTGGGGCCAACGTCCTGACTTTC. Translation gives CASSFSGVLSGANVLTF.

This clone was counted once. DNA of the CDR3: TGTGCCACCAGCAGAGAGGCATCGGGGGTCTATGGCTACACCTTC. Protein sequence: CATSREASGVYGYTF. The V and J genes are TRBV15 and TRBJ1-2; D is possibly TRBD1 (5 bases). Trimming took 0 bases from V and 4 from J, leaving 12 bases between them. Germline V CDR1 and CDR2: LNHNV, YYDKDF (reference sequence). The CDR3 is 15 amino acids.

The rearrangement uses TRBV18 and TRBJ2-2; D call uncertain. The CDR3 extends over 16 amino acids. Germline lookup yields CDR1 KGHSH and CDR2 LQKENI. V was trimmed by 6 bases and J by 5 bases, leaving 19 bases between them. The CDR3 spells CASSPGSRSGTGELFF. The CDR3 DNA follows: TGTGCCAGCTCGCCGGGTAGCCGGTCCGGAACCGGGGAGCTGTTTTTT.

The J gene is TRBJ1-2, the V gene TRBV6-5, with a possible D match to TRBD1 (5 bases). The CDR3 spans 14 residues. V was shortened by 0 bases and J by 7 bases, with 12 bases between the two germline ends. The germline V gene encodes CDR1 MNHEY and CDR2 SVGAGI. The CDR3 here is CASSYSGGAAGYTF. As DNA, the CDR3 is TGTGCCAGCAGTTACTCGGGTGGGGCAGCTGGCTACACCTTC.

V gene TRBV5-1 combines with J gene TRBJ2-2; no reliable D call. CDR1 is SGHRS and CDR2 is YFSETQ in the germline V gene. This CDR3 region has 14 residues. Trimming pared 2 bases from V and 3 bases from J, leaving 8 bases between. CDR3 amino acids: CASSFRLDTGELFF. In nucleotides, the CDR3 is TGCGCCAGCAGCTTCAGACTGGACACCGGGGAGCTGTTTTTT.

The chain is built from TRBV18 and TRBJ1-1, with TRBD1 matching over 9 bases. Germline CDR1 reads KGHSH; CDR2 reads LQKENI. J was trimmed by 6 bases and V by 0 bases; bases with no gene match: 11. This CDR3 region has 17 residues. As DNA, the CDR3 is TGTGCCAGCTCACCACCCGGAAAACAGGGGGCATACGCTGAAGCTTTCTTT. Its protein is CASSPPGKQGAYAEAFF. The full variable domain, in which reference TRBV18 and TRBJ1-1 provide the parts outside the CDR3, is NAGVMQNPRHLVRRRGQEARLRCSPMKGHSHVYWYRQLPEEGLKFMVYLQKENIIDESGMPKERFSAEFPKEGPSILRIQQVVRGDSAAYFCASSPPGKQGAYAEAFFGQGTRLTVV.

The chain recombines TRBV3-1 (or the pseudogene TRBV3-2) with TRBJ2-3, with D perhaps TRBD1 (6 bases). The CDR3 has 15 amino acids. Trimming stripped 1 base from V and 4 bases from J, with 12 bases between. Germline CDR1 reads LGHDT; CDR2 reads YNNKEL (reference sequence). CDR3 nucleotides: TGTGCCAGCAGCCAAGGGGCAGGGGAGTCAGATACGCAGTATTTT. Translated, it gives CASSQGAGESDTQYF.

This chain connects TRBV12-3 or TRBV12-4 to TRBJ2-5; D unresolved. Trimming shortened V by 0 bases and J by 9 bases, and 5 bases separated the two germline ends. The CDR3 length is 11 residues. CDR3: CASSLARAQYF. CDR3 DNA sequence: TGTGCCAGCAGTTTAGCCCGGGCCCAGTACTTC.